Detailed here is one TCR beta chain. Its target is unknown. A far larger clone is only one base removed, so a read error is likely. The sample belongs to a study of regulatory T cells in long-lasting Graves disease. Study-wide findings and caveats: Patients with persistent Graves' had lower TCR diversity than newly diagnosed patients.

Assembly of TCR beta libraries relied on iRepertoire HTBI primers together with Arm-PCR of CDR3 regions. Authors' data handling: Samples collectively showed more than 55 TRBV and 14 TRBJ segments. A single record per CDR3 protein comes from TCRdb applying MiXCR to the multiplex PCR reads. What appears here as the V and J calls and clone size reflects TCRdb's work, not the paper's. The table shows approximately 300,000 distinct CDR3 sequences, with about 20% occurring only once. The time point is: newly diagnosed GD, antithyroid drugs for less than 3 months. Extracted RNA from PBMCs served as the source of the TCR library. The length of the CDR3 is 14 residues. The germline gives CDR1 LGHNA, CDR2 YNFKEQ.

The chain employs TRBV4-2 and TRBJ2-6, with TRBD1 matching over 7 bases. The material was peripheral blood mononuclear cells (PBMCs), obtained at new diagnosis, from a patient treated with antithyroid drugs. The receptor was isolated from a female donor with Graves disease. Here the CDR3 DNA reads TGTGTCAGCAGCACAGGGGTGGGGGCCAACGTCCTGACTTTC. Translating it yields CVSSTGVGANVLTF.